This T cell receptor beta chain was documented in a study of breast tumors, draining lymph nodes, adjacent tissues. Via MiXCR, TCRdb re-called the multiplex PCR reads, giving one row per CDR3 protein. This table holds roughly 32,000 distinct CDR3 sequences, about 36% found once. Study findings and constraints: Data fit most tumor T cells coming from lymph node, expanding in tumor. Tumor TCR diversity was below lymph nodes but above nontumor tissue. Tumor T cell lymph node origin was a supported hypothesis, not proven.

In the case of this clonotype: Its antigen is currently unknown. A much larger clone differs by one base, so this may be a read error.

In germline, CDR1 is SGHNT, CDR2 YENEEA. The CDR3 loop spans 15 amino acids. J lost 1 base, V lost 5 bases, and 5 bases had no gene match. This TCR was sampled from a female donor with breast cancer. Some clones in this sample may be carry-over from other donors' samples. The V call is TRBV11-3, the J call TRBJ1-2; 9 positions match TRBD1. The sequencing input was breast tumor tissue. The CDR3, as DNA: TGTGCCAGCAGCCTCACAGGGGGCGGTAACTATGGCTACACCTTC. Its translation is CASSLTGGGNYGYTF.